This entry lists 29 T cell receptor beta chains sequenced from one sample in a study of tumor-infiltrating lymphocytes in primary liver carcinoma. Co-extracting RNA and DNA was done with roughly 17-32 mg of unsorted bulk tissue as input. A constant-region primer served to make TCR beta cDNA from about 500 ng total RNA. Construction of TCR beta libraries relied on three successive nested multiplex PCR rounds employing slightly modified ARM-PCR. With TRBV1-TRBV30 forward primers and a C-beta reverse primer, the first two PCR rounds were run for roughly 9 cycles each. TCRdb fed the multiplex PCR reads into MiXCR, producing one record per CDR3 protein. This sample carries approximately 53,000 distinct CDR3 sequences, over 75% of them seen once, and the ten largest clones take around a quarter. The sample comprised liver tumor tissue from sampling region 5. The subset is: tumor region T5, tumor centre. The receptors were gathered from a middle-aged man with primary liver carcinoma and hepatitis B virus infection.

Points on this clonotype: A junction end diverges from the germline sequence, so it may reflect a read error. The rearrangement links TRBV14 to TRBJ2-1; perhaps TRBD2 as D (6 bases). There are 13 residues in the CDR3. CDR1 and CDR2 (germline): SGHDN, FVKESK. The CDR3 region is CVSSPGGGAGKFF. DNA for the CDR3: TGTGTCAGCAGCCCCGGGGGAGGAGCAGGCAAGTTCTTC.

This clonotype has a count of ten or more. A much bigger clone sits one base away, suggesting this may be a read error. Because it lacks the conserved phenylalanine or tryptophan at the end, this CDR3 is likely a read error. The V gene is TRBV30, the J gene TRBJ1-1; no reliable D call. This CDR3 comprises 13 residues. Germline-derived CDR1 and CDR2 are GTSNPN and SVGIG (reference sequence). V shed 3 bases and J shed 0 bases, with 8 bases lying between them. For the CDR3, the DNA is TGTGCCTGGAGATTCGTCATGAACACTGAAGCTTTCTCT. Translation gives CAWRFVMNTEAFS.

The chain employs TRBV12-3 or TRBV12-4 and TRBJ2-4; D is ambiguous. Trimming stripped 11 bases from V and 3 bases from J, with 17 bases between. The CDR3 runs to 14 residues. CDR3 loop: CAGIEDLVKNIQYF. DNA of the CDR3: TGTGCCGGCATTGAAGATTTAGTCAAAAACATTCAGTACTTC.

In regard to this clonotype: The missing conserved phenylalanine or tryptophan at the end of this CDR3 makes a read error likely. The genes are TRBV6-5 and TRBJ1-3, with 9 bases identical to TRBD1. From germline, CDR1 is MNHEY and CDR2 SVGAGI. J was trimmed by 4 bases and V by 10 bases; bases with no gene match: 14. The CDR3 totals 16 residues. The CDR3 sequence: CAISFGQGRVGNTIYS. Here the CDR3 DNA reads TGTGCCATCAGCTTCGGACAGGGGAGAGTGGGAAACACCATATATTCT.

As for this clonotype: At one end the junction does not follow the germline gene, possibly because of a read error. The rearrangement uses TRBV5-1 and TRBJ2-1; 15 bases fit TRBD2. This CDR3 has 17 amino acids. Germline CDR1 is SGHRS and CDR2 is YFSETQ. In nucleotides, the CDR3 is TGCGTCAGCAGCTCCGGACTAGCGGGAGGGCCAAACAATGAGCAGTTATTC. Its protein is CVSSSGLAGGPNNEQLF.

A word on this clonotype: Because the CDR3 is missing its conserved closing phenylalanine or tryptophan, this is likely a read error. The J gene is TRBJ2-1, the V gene TRBV2, with D possibly matching TRBD2 (6 bases). The CDR3 loop spans 17 amino acids. V lost 3 bases and J 0 bases, leaving 15 bases between the germline ends. Looked up from germline, CDR1 is SNHLY and CDR2 is FYNNEI. The CDR3: CASSETSGLSSYNEQFS. CDR3 coding DNA: TGTGCCAGCAGTGAGACAAGCGGGTTGAGCTCCTACAATGAGCAGTTCTCC.

This clonotype has at least ten counts. The chain combines TRBV7-9 with TRBJ2-7; 12 bases align to TRBD2. Trimming cost V 3 bases and J 5 bases; bases outside gene matches: 5. The CDR3 runs to 15 residues. The germline V gene has CDR1 SEHNR and CDR2 FQNEAQ (reference sequence). In nucleotides, the CDR3 is TGTGCCAGCAGCTTCCCGACTAGCGGGAGTGACGAGCAGTACTTC. Protein product: CASSFPTSGSDEQYF. The whole variable domain, filled in from reference TRBV7-9 and TRBJ2-7, reads DTGVSQNPRHKITKRGQNVTFRCDPISEHNRLYWYRQTLGQGPEFLTYFQNEAQLEKSRLLSDRFSAERPKGSFSTLEIQRTEQGDSAMYLCASSFPTSGSDEQYFGPGTRLTVT.

The CDR3 reads CASSRDRGRRARVCNEQFF. CDR3 sequence (DNA): TGCGCCAGCAGCCGGGACCGAGGAAGGAGGGCCAGGGTTTGCAATGAGCAGTTCTTC. The rearrangement links TRBV4-1 to TRBJ2-1, with D possibly being TRBD2 (6 bases). V lost 4 bases, J lost 6 bases, and 28 bases lay in between. The germline gives CDR1 MGHRA, CDR2 YSYEKL. The CDR3 extends over 19 amino acids.

The chain links TRBV11-1 to TRBJ2-1; the match to TRBD1 covers 7 bases. Germline V gene sequence: CDR1 SGHAT, CDR2 FQDESV (reference sequence). The CDR3 totals 15 residues. J was trimmed by 5 bases and V by 9 bases; bases with no gene match: 13. CDR3 sequence (DNA): TGTGCCAGTAGTTTCCAGGGACAGCTGGACAATGAGCAGTTCTTC. It yields the protein CASSFQGQLDNEQFF.

The chain has TRBV11-1 and TRBJ2-7; tentative D call: TRBD2 (6 bases). Germline assignment: CDR1 SGHAT and CDR2 FQDESV (reference sequence). This CDR3 comprises 13 residues. V shed 3 bases and J shed 3 bases, with 9 bases lying between them. CDR3 bases: TGTGCCAGCAGCTTTCCCGGGGGCTACGAGCAGTACTTC. Translating it yields CASSFPGGYEQYF.

The genes are TRBV11-2 and TRBJ1-1; TRBD1 matches 7 bases. The length of the CDR3 is 15 residues. Trimming removed 8 bases from V and 0 bases from J; junction bases left unmatched: 9. CDR1 SGHAT and CDR2 FQNNGV come from the germline V gene. CDR3 in DNA: TGTGCCAGCCCATCCAGGGGGTTGGTGAACACTGAAGCTTTCTTT. Amino acids: CASPSRGLVNTEAFF.

This chain uses TRBV29-1 with TRBJ2-4; perhaps TRBD2 as D (5 bases). Germline V gives CDR1 SQVTM, CDR2 ANQGSEA. The CDR3 consists of 13 residues. V was trimmed by 7 bases and J by 3 bases, leaving 13 bases between them. The chain's CDR3 is CSGLAVDKNIQYF. The CDR3 DNA reads TGCAGCGGTCTAGCAGTTGACAAAAACATTCAGTACTTC. Full variable domain (missing parts from reference TRBV29-1 and TRBJ2-4): SAVISQKPSRDICQRGTSLTIQCQVDSQVTMMFWYRQQPGQSLTLIATANQGSEATYESGFVIDKFPISRPNLTFSTLTVSNMSPEDSSIYLCSGLAVDKNIQYFGAGTRLSVL.

The rearrangement uses TRBV11-1 and TRBJ2-5; 8 nucleotides agree with TRBD2. Germline V gene sequence: CDR1 SGHAT, CDR2 FQDESV (reference sequence). The CDR3 consists of 15 residues. The junction had 16 bases not matched to a gene; V was cut back by 7 bases and J by 9 bases. The DNA for the CDR3 is TGTGCCAGCACCCTCACGGGACTAGTTGGAGAAGCCCAGTACTTC. As protein: CASTLTGLVGEAQYF.

As to this clonotype: The junction differs from germline at one of its ends, possibly a read error. The genes are TRBV6-5 and TRBJ1-2, with D possibly matching TRBD1 (5 bases). The CDR3 runs to 14 residues. Germline V gene data show CDR1 as MNHEY and CDR2 as SVGAGI. CDR3 in DNA: TGTGTCAGCAGTTACTCCGGTGGGGGATATGGCTACACCTTC. It encodes CVSSYSGGGYGYTF.

J is TRBJ1-5 and V is TRBV28; no clear D gene. Trimming left V 7 bases short and J 6 bases short, with 16 bases between. Looked up from germline, CDR1 is MDHEN and CDR2 is SYDVKM. The CDR3 is 14 amino acids. CDR3 coding DNA: TGTGCCAGCAAGTCGACATGGGCTTCTCAGCCCCAGCATTTT. This codes for CASKSTWASQPQHF.

In regard to this clonotype: The junction differs from germline at one of its ends, possibly a read error. The chain joins TRBV30 to TRBJ1-6, with no clear D. The length of the CDR3 is 14 residues. Germline loops: CDR1 GTSNPN, CDR2 SVGIG (reference sequence). The chain's CDR3 is CVWRGQSNNSPLHF. The CDR3 coding sequence is TGTGTCTGGAGAGGGCAATCAAATAATTCACCCCTCCACTTT.

This clonotype is classed as medium-sized. This sequence joins TRBV4-1 and TRBJ2-2; the D gene is possibly TRBD2 (6 bases). V shed 5 bases and J shed 6 bases, with 13 bases lying between them. The CDR3 covers 14 residues. The germline CDR1 and CDR2 sequences are MGHRA and YSYEKL. CDR3 sequence (DNA): TGCGCCAGCAGCGGGCGGGGAAATGCCGGGGAGCTGTTTTTT. It is translated as CASSGRGNAGELFF.

This clonotype was detected a few times. V is TRBV19 and J is TRBJ1-1, with 10 bases fitting TRBD1. V lost 3 bases and J lost 10; bases outside the gene matches: 8. This CDR3 is built from 14 residues. The V gene's germline CDR1 is LNHDA and CDR2 SQIVND (reference sequence). The CDR3 coding sequence is TGTGCCAGTAGTATGGACAGGGGGGCTCGGGGAGCTTTCTTT. Protein sequence: CASSMDRGARGAFF.

Turning to this clonotype: The junction differs from germline at one of its ends, possibly a read error. The chain links TRBV11-2 to TRBJ1-6, with D unclear. Germline lookup yields CDR1 SGHAT and CDR2 FQNNGV. The CDR3 extends over 13 amino acids. The CDR3 loop is CASAGGNDSPLHF. CDR3 DNA sequence: TGTGCCAGTGCGGGCGGAAATGATTCACCGCTCCACTTT.

Regarding this clonotype: Its ends do not fully match the called genes, so a read error is possible. CDR3 region: CASNKRGADEAFF. The CDR3 coding sequence is TGTGCCAGCAACAAGAGGGGGGCGGATGAAGCTTTCTTT. This sequence joins TRBV5-1 and TRBJ1-1, with D possibly TRBD1 on 6 matching bases. Per germline, CDR1 SGHRS and CDR2 YFSETQ. The CDR3 runs 13 residues.

As concerns this clonotype: The CDR3 does not close with the conserved phenylalanine or tryptophan, likely indicating a read error. This chain links TRBV11-2 with TRBJ2-7, with TRBD2 matching over 10 bases. This CDR3 spans 14 amino acids. Per germline, CDR1 SGHAT and CDR2 FQNNGV. CDR3 sequence: CTSSLLAGCYEQYL. CDR3 nucleotides: TGTACCAGCAGCTTACTAGCGGGATGCTACGAGCAGTACCTC.

This clonotype appeared a single time. The rearrangement uses TRBV6-6 and TRBJ1-5; no definite D call. The CDR3 loop spans 13 amino acids. Germline CDR1 MNHNY, CDR2 SVGAGI (reference sequence). The V end lost 2 bases, the J end lost 10 bases, and 12 bases lay between the germline ends. The CDR3 sequence is CASSYPMVHPQHF. The DNA for the CDR3 is TGTGCCAGCAGTTACCCGATGGTTCATCCCCAGCATTTT.

V is TRBV20-1 and J is TRBJ1-5; D perhaps matches TRBD1 (6 bases). This CDR3 has 13 residues. CDR1 is DFQATT, CDR2 SNEGSKA, per germline (reference sequence). The chain's CDR3 is CRAGGGFNQPQHF. The DNA of the CDR3 is TGCAGAGCCGGAGGGGGATTCAATCAGCCCCAGCATTTT.

As for this clonotype: One junction end disagrees with the germline gene, perhaps due to a read error. The J gene is TRBJ1-1, the V gene TRBV6-2 or TRBV6-3; a weak D match, TRBD1 (6 bases). There are 12 residues in the CDR3. CDR1 MNHEY and CDR2 SVGEGT come from the germline V gene. This CDR3 is CATGTRNIEVFF. CDR3 nucleotide sequence: TGTGCCACCGGGACACGTAACATTGAAGTTTTCTTT.

With regard to this clonotype: The conserved phenylalanine or tryptophan is not found at the CDR3 terminus, so this likely reflects a read error. J is TRBJ2-3 and V is TRBV7-9, with 7 bases aligning to TRBD1. The V gene's germline CDR1 is SEHNR and CDR2 FQNEAQ (reference sequence). V gave up 3 bases and J gave up 3 bases; unmatched junction bases: 3. This CDR3 has 14 amino acids. The CDR3, as DNA: TGTGCCAGCAGCTTTGGGACAGTAACAGATACGCAGTATATC. This translates into CASSFGTVTDTQYI.

To note about this clonotype: The conserved final phenylalanine or tryptophan is absent from the CDR3, which likely points to a read error. The CDR3 is CASSTKDEQYL. In nucleotides, the CDR3 is TGTGCCAGCAGTACTAAAGACGAACAGTACTTA. The chain couples TRBV6-6 to TRBJ2-7; D remains unclear. Germline lookup yields CDR1 MNHNY and CDR2 SVGAGI (reference sequence). This CDR3 spans 11 amino acids.

V gene TRBV11-3 combines with J gene TRBJ2-3; D is unresolved. V shed 5 bases and J shed 2 bases, with 14 bases lying between them. The CDR3 has 15 residues. In germline, CDR1 is SGHNT, CDR2 YENEEA. The CDR3, as DNA: TGTGCCAGCAGCCCCGATGGGGATACCACAGATACGCAGTATTTT. Its protein is CASSPDGDTTDTQYF.

About this clonotype itself: No conserved phenylalanine or tryptophan ends this CDR3, so it is likely a read error. CDR3 residues: CASSQEVQLRAFI. CDR3 bases: TGTGCCAGCAGCCAAGAGGTCCAGTTGCGGGCTTTCATT. The chain links TRBV14 to TRBJ1-1; no clear D. The CDR3 sequence is 13 residues long. Trimming removed 0 bases from V and 11 bases from J, with 13 bases in between. In germline, CDR1 is SGHDN, CDR2 FVKESK.

This clonotype was seen once. One end of the junction fails to match germline, which may point to a read error. This rearrangement joins TRBV5-5 to TRBJ1-5, with D possibly matching TRBD1 (6 bases). The CDR3 loop spans 14 amino acids. The germline CDR1 and CDR2 sequences are SGHKS and YYEKEE (reference sequence). The CDR3 coding sequence is TGCACCAGCAGCAGCGGGGGGGCAGGTCAGCCCCAGCACTTT. Its protein is CTSSSGGAGQPQHF.